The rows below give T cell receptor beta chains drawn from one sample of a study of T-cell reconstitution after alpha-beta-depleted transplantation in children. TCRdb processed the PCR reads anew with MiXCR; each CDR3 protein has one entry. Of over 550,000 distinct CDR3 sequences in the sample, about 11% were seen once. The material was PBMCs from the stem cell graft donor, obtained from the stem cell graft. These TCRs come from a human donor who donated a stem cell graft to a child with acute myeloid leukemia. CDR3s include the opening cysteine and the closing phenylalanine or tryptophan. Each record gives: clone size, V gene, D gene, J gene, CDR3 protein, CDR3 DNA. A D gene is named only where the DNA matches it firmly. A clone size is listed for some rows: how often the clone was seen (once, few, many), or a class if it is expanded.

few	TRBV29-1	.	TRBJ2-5	CSVDLGGETQYF	TGCAGCGTTGACCTTGGGGGCGAGACCCAGTACTTC
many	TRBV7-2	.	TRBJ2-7	CASSLERFTYEQYF	TGTGCCAGCAGCTTAGAAAGGTTCACCTACGAGCAGTACTTC
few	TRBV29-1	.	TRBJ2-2	CSGLTGPGELFF	TGCAGCGGCCTAACAGGGCCCGGGGAGCTGTTTTTT
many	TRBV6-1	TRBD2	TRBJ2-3	CASSEVGGPDTQYF	TGTGCCAGCAGTGAAGTGGGAGGGCCAGATACGCAGTATTTT
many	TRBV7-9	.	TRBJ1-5	CASSSDSNQPQHF	TGTGCCAGCAGCTCTGATAGCAATCAGCCCCAGCATTTT
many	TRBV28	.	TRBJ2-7	CASSSPGTPHYEQYF	TGTGCCAGCAGTTCCCCCGGGACACCACACTACGAGCAGTACTTC
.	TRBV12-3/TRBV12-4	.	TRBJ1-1	CASRQAHTEAFF	TGTGCCAGCAGACAGGCGCACACTGAAGCTTTCTTT
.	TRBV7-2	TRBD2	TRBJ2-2	CASSLAFGGTGELFF	TGTGCCAGCAGCTTAGCATTCGGGGGGACCGGGGAGCTGTTTTTT
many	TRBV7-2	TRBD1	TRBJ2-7	CASSPPGGQGTSEQYF	TGTGCCAGCAGCCCCCCAGGGGGACAGGGAACTAGCGAGCAGTACTTC
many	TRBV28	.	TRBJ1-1	CASSLYGGREAFF	TGTGCCAGCAGTTTATACGGCGGGAGGGAAGCTTTCTTT
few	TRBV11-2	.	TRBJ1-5	CASSRPGRGNQPQHF	TGTGCCAGCAGCCGCCCCGGACGGGGCAATCAGCCCCAGCATTTT
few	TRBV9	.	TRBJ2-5	CASSPRGGPQETQYF	TGTGCCAGCAGCCCGAGAGGGGGGCCACAAGAGACCCAGTACTTC
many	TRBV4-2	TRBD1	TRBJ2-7	CASSQDGGQGAEQYF	TGTGCCAGCAGCCAAGATGGGGGACAGGGGGCAGAGCAGTACTTC
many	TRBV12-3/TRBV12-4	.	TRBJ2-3	CASSPTPDTQYF	TGTGCCAGCAGTCCTACTCCAGATACGCAGTATTTT
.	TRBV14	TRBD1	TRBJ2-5	CASSRGQLIQETQYF	TGTGCCAGCAGCCGGGGACAGCTTATTCAAGAGACCCAGTACTTC
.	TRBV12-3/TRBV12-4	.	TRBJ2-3	CASSRADMQYF	TGTGCCAGCAGTAGAGCAGACATGCAGTATTTT
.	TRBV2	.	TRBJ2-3	CASRGWTVRTDTQYF	TGTGCCAGCAGAGGGTGGACGGTGCGCACAGATACGCAGTATTTT
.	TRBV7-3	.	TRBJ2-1	CASSSGTEAYNEQFF	TGTGCCAGCAGCTCCGGGACCGAGGCCTACAATGAGCAGTTCTTC
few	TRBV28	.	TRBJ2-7	CASSTPGTNYYEQYF	TGTGCCAGCAGTACCCCCGGGACAAATTACTACGAGCAGTACTTC
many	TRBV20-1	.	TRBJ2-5	CSARDLPGSVETQYF	TGCAGTGCTAGAGATCTACCAGGGAGTGTTGAGACCCAGTACTTC
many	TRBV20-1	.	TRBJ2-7	CSARAQIIGQEQYF	TGCAGTGCTAGAGCCCAGATTATCGGGCAAGAGCAGTACTTC
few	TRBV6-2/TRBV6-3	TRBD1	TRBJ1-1	CASSYPRQGLNTEAFF	TGTGCCAGCAGTTACCCTCGACAGGGTTTGAACACTGAAGCTTTCTTT
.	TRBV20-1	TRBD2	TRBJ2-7	CSATSGSGRVREQYF	TGCAGTGCTACTTCGGGGAGCGGGAGGGTCCGCGAGCAGTACTTC